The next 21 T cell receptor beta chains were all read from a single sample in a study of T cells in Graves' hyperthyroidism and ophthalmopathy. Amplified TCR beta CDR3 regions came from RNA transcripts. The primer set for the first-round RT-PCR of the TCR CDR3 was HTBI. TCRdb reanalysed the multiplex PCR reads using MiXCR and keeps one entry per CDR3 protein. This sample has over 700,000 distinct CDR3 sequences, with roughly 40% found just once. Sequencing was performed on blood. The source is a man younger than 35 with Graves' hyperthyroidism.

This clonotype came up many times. The CDR3 nucleotides are TGTGCCAGCAGCTTAGCTCATACAGCGGGAGGGCGCGAGCAGTACTTC. As protein: CASSLAHTAGGREQYF. The J gene is TRBJ2-7, the V gene TRBV7-2; 10 nucleotides match TRBD2. The CDR3 runs 16 residues. V shed 0 bases and J 6 bases; nucleotides not matched to a gene: 8. From germline, CDR1 is SGHTA and CDR2 FQGNSA.

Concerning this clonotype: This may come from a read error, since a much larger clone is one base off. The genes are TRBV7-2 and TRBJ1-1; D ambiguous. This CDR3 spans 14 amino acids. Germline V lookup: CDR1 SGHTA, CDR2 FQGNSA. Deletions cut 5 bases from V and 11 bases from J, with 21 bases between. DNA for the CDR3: TGTGCCAGCAGCCAAGATTCTGCCGAGACGAATGCTTTCTTT. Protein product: CASSQDSAETNAFF.

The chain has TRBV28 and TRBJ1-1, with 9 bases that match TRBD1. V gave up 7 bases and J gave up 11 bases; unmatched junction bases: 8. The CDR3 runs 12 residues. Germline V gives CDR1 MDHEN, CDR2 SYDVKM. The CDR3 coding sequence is TGTGCCAGCACGCAAGGACAGGGGATTGCTTTCTTT. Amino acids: CASTQGQGIAFF.

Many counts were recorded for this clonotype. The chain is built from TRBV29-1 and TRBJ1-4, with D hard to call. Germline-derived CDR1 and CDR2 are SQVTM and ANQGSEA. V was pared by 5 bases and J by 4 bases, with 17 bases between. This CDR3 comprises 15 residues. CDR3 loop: CSVSSRGRNNEKLFF. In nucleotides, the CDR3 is TGCAGCGTTTCATCAAGAGGGAGAAATAATGAAAAACTGTTTTTT.

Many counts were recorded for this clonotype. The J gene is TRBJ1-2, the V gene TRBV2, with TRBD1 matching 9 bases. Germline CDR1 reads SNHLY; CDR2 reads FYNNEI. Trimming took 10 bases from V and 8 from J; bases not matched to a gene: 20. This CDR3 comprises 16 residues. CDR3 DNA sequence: TGTGCCACCGACGAGTCCCCGGGACAGGGTTTGGACGGCTACACCTTC. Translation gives CATDESPGQGLDGYTF.

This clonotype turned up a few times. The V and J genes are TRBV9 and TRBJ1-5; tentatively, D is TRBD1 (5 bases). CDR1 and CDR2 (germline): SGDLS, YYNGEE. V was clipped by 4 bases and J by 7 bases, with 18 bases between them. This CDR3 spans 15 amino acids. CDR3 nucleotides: TGTGCCAGCAGCCCGAGTTGGGGGACGGGACAGCCCCAGCATTTT. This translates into CASSPSWGTGQPQHF.

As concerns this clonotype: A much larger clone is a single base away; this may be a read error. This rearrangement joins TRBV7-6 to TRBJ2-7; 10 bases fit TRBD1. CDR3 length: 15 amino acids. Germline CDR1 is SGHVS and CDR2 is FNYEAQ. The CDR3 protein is CASNLVGDRGYEQYF. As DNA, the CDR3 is TGTGCCAGCAACTTAGTAGGGGACAGGGGCTACGAGCAGTACTTC.

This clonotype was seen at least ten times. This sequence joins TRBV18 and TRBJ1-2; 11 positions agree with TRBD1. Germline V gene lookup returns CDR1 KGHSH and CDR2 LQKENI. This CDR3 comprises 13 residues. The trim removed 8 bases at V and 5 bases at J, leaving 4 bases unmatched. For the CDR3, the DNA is TGTGCCAGCCTGGGACAGGGGGTTTATGGCTACACCTTC. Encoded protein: CASLGQGVYGYTF.

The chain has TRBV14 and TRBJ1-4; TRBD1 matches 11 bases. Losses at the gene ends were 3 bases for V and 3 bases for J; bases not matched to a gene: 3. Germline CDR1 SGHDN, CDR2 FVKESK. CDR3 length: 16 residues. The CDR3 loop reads CASSQDRGPANEKLFF. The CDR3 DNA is TGTGCCAGCAGCCAGGACAGGGGGCCAGCTAATGAAAAACTGTTTTTT.

The CDR3 loop is CASSPLQDFYGYTF. The DNA of the CDR3 is TGCGCCAGCAGCCCTCTACAAGATTTCTATGGCTACACCTTC. The chain combines TRBV5-1 with TRBJ1-2; no clear D gene. The CDR3 consists of 14 residues. V was pared by 4 bases and J by 4 bases, with 14 bases between. Germline V lookup: CDR1 SGHRS, CDR2 YFSETQ.

The CDR3 nucleotides read TGCGCCAGCGCTGACCTCGGGGACGGTTGGGAGACCCAGTACTTC. Its translation: CASADLGDGWETQYF. The rearrangement uses TRBV4-1 and TRBJ2-5; tentatively, D is TRBD1 or TRBD2 (5 bases each). Germline CDR1 and CDR2: MGHRA and YSYEKL. Trimming left V 8 bases short and J 5 bases short, with 21 bases between. CDR3 length: 15 amino acids.

For the CDR3, the DNA is TGCGCCAGCAGCCCCGGACTAGGCGACACCGGGGAGCTGTTTTTT. It translates to CASSPGLGDTGELFF. The V gene is TRBV5-1, the J gene TRBJ2-2; 7 positions agree with TRBD2. The CDR3 sequence is 15 residues long. CDR1 is SGHRS, CDR2 YFSETQ, per germline. Trimming took 4 bases from V and 3 from J; bases not matched to a gene: 6.

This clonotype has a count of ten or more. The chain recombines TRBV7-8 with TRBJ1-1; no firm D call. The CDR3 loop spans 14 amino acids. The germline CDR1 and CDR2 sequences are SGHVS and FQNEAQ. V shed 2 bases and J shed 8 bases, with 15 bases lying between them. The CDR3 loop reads CASSLTRLTGEAFF. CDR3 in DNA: TGTGCCAGCAGCTTAACTCGCCTAACGGGCGAAGCTTTCTTT.

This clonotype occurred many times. This CDR3 is CASSQYPGQPQHF. The CDR3 DNA is TGTGCCAGCAGCCAATATCCAGGACAGCCCCAGCATTTT. V gene TRBV14 combines with J gene TRBJ1-5; D not certain. V lost 2 bases to trimming and J lost 7 bases, with 9 bases between them. The V gene's germline CDR1 is SGHDN and CDR2 FVKESK. This CDR3 is 13 amino acids long.

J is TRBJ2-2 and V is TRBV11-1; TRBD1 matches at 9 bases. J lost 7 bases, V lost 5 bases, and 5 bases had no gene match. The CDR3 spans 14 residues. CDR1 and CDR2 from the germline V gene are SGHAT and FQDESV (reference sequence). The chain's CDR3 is CASSVTGGSGELFF. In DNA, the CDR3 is TGTGCCAGCAGCGTAACAGGGGGCAGCGGGGAGCTGTTTTTT.

The CDR3 nucleotides read TGCAGCCCCAAAGACAGGGGGCATACTGAAGCTTTCTTT. Protein product: CSPKDRGHTEAFF. The chain links TRBV20-1 to TRBJ1-1; 10 positions match TRBD1. The CDR3 is 13 amino acids. The germline gives CDR1 DFQATT, CDR2 SNEGSKA (reference sequence).

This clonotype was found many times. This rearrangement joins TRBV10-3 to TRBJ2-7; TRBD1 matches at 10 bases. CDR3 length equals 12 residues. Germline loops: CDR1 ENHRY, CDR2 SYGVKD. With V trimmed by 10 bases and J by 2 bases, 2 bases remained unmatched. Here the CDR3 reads CATGTGAYEQYF. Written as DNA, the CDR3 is TGTGCCACCGGGACAGGGGCCTACGAGCAGTACTTC.

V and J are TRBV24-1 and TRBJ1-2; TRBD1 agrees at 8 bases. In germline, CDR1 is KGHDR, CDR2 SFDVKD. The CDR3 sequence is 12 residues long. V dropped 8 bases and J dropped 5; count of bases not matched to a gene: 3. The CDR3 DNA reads TGTGCCACCATCGACAGGGGATATGGCTACACCTTC. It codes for CATIDRGYGYTF.

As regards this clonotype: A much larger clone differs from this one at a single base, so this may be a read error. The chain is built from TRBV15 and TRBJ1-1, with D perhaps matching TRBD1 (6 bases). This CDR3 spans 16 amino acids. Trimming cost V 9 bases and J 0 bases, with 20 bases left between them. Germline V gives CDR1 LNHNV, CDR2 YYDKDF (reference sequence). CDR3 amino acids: CATTALGAVMNTEAFF. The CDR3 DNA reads TGTGCCACGACCGCACTGGGGGCGGTTATGAACACTGAAGCTTTCTTT.

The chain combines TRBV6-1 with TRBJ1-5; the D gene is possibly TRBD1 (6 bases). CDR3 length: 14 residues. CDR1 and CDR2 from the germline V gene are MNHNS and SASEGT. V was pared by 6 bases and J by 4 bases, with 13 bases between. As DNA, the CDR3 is TGTGCCAGCAGCGACGGGACACTTAATCAGCCCCAGCATTTT. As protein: CASSDGTLNQPQHF.

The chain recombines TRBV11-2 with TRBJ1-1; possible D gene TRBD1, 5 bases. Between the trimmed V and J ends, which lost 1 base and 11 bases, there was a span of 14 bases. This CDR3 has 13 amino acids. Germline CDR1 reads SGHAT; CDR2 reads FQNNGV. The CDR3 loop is CASSLGQTSVAFF. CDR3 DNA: TGTGCCAGCAGCTTAGGACAGACAAGCGTTGCTTTCTTT.